These 32 T cell receptor beta chains came from one sample sequenced in a study of T cells in Graves' hyperthyroidism and ophthalmopathy. Amplification targeted TCR beta CDR3 regions from RNA transcripts. HTBI primers drove first-round RT-PCR of the TCR CDR3. One entry per CDR3 protein results from TCRdb running MiXCR on the multiplex PCR reads. The sample has hundreds of thousands of distinct CDR3 sequences, around a sixth seen once; the top ten hold roughly 17%. The sequencing sample was made of blood. All receptors derive from a woman in her fifties or sixties with Graves' hyperthyroidism that later progressed to Graves' ophthalmopathy.

This clonotype turned up a few times. This chain joins TRBV6-1 and TRBJ2-2; 9 positions agree with TRBD1. The germline V gene has CDR1 MNHNS and CDR2 SASEGT. The CDR3 length is 14 residues. V was pared by 7 bases and J by 5 bases, with 5 bases of the junction left unmatched. The CDR3 bases are TGTGCCAGCATATATGGACAGGGGACCGGGGAGCTGTTTTTT. Its translation: CASIYGQGTGELFF.

This chain links TRBV2 with TRBJ2-3; D remains ambiguous. This CDR3 is 11 amino acids long. Germline lookup yields CDR1 SNHLY and CDR2 FYNNEI. V lost 7 bases to trimming and J lost 6 bases, with 8 bases between them. In nucleotides, the CDR3 is TGTGCCAGCACGAGGTCGGATACGCAGTATTTT. Encoded protein: CASTRSDTQYF.

In this sample, this clonotype turned up many times. This sequence joins TRBV12-3 or TRBV12-4 and TRBJ1-1; tentative D call: TRBD1 (6 bases). The CDR3 length is 15 residues. The V gene lost 4 bases and the J gene lost 4 bases, with 16 bases spanning the gap. The CDR3 reads CASSSHDGGGTEAFF. CDR3 nucleotides: TGTGCCAGCAGTTCCCACGATGGGGGCGGCACTGAAGCTTTCTTT.

There are many counts of this clonotype. The chain joins TRBV7-8 to TRBJ1-1; D unresolved. Germline V gene lookup returns CDR1 SGHVS and CDR2 FQNEAQ. V lost 0 bases to trimming and J lost 0 bases, with 8 bases between them. CDR3 length equals 15 residues. The CDR3 DNA reads as TGTGCCAGCAGCTTAGCGGTCGATTTGAACACTGAAGCTTTCTTT. Translated: CASSLAVDLNTEAFF.

This clonotype was detected only a few times. The chain employs TRBV6-2 or TRBV6-3 and TRBJ1-3; a weak D match, TRBD1 (6 bases). Trimming took 7 bases from V and 0 from J, leaving 13 bases between them. Germline V gene data show CDR1 as MNHEY and CDR2 as SVGEGT. This CDR3 is 15 amino acids long. The CDR3 region has the DNA TGTGCCAGCAAAACGGGGGCAGGCTCTGGAAACACCATATATTTT. Amino acid sequence: CASKTGAGSGNTIYF.

This clonotype has at least ten counts. J is TRBJ2-3 and V is TRBV11-2, with a weak D call TRBD2 (6 bases). The CDR3 has 15 amino acids. The germline CDR1 and CDR2 sequences are SGHAT and FQNNGV. V was cut by 2 bases and J by 0 bases, with 9 bases left in between. The DNA of the CDR3 is TGTGCCAGCAGCTTACGCGGGATGAGCACAGATACGCAGTATTTT. This gives the protein CASSLRGMSTDTQYF.

The genes are TRBV13 and TRBJ1-5; D gene ambiguous. CDR1 and CDR2 from the germline V gene are PRHDT and FYEKMQ (reference sequence). V was clipped by 0 bases and J by 0 bases, with 15 bases between them. The CDR3 has 18 residues. The chain's CDR3 is CASSLGRVWGYSNQPQHF. As DNA, the CDR3 is TGTGCCAGCAGCTTAGGACGGGTCTGGGGATATAGCAATCAGCCCCAGCATTTT.

This clonotype was recorded at least ten times. This chain connects TRBV6-1 to TRBJ2-2, with 9 bases matching TRBD1. Germline CDR1 reads MNHNS; CDR2 reads SASEGT. The CDR3 extends over 15 amino acids. The V segment lost 5 bases and the J segment 3 bases; nucleotides outside the gene matches: 4. The CDR3 reads CASSQGQGDTGELFF. The CDR3 nucleotides read TGTGCCAGCAGTCAGGGACAGGGTGACACCGGGGAGCTGTTTTTT.

This rearrangement joins TRBV9 to TRBJ2-1, with D hard to call. CDR3 length equals 14 residues. The germline V and J ends were trimmed by 0 bases and 5 bases, with 9 bases remaining between them. Germline lookup yields CDR1 SGDLS and CDR2 YYNGEE. CDR3 protein: CASSVGLQNNEQFF. DNA of the CDR3: TGTGCCAGCAGCGTAGGATTACAGAACAATGAGCAGTTCTTC.

This clonotype was counted between two and nine times. The V and J genes are TRBV29-1 and TRBJ1-2; D is possibly TRBD1 (5 bases). The CDR3 totals 11 residues. Trimming shortened V by 5 bases and J by 3 bases, and 7 bases separated the two germline ends. Germline assignment: CDR1 SQVTM and CDR2 ANQGSEA. Here the CDR3 DNA reads TGCAGCGTTTGGGGGGACTATGGCTACACCTTC. The encoded protein is CSVWGDYGYTF.

The chain recombines TRBV30 with TRBJ1-2; D is undetermined. Germline assignment: CDR1 GTSNPN and CDR2 SVGIG (reference sequence). CDR3 size: 12 residues. With 3 bases removed from V and 0 bases from J, the gap between germline ends came to 5 bases. CDR3 sequence: CAWRETNYGYTF. The CDR3 region has the DNA TGTGCCTGGAGGGAGACTAACTATGGCTACACCTTC.

This clonotype was observed many times. This chain uses TRBV7-9 with TRBJ2-7, with 12 nucleotides matching TRBD1. The CDR3 has 16 amino acids. After removal of 3 bases from V and 7 bases from J, the junction contained 10 bases not matched to a gene. Germline lookup yields CDR1 SEHNR and CDR2 FQNEAQ (reference sequence). The CDR3 protein is CASSFATGQGAGEQYF. CDR3 bases: TGTGCCAGCAGCTTCGCGACGGGACAGGGGGCTGGGGAGCAGTACTTC.

The V and J genes are TRBV14 and TRBJ2-4, with D perhaps assigned TRBD1 or TRBD2 (6 bases each). The CDR3 is 13 residues long. Trimming took off 1 base at V and 7 bases at J, with 8 bases between the two ends. Per the germline V gene, CDR1 is SGHDN and CDR2 is FVKESK. CDR3 sequence (DNA): TGTGCCAGCAGCCAAGGGGGGGCCAACATTCAGTACTTC. It is translated as CASSQGGANIQYF.

Ten or more counts support this clonotype. This chain links TRBV19 with TRBJ1-1; TRBD1 might be the D (5 bases). This CDR3 comprises 14 residues. Germline V gene data show CDR1 as LNHDA and CDR2 as SQIVND (reference sequence). Between the trimmed V and J ends, which lost 3 bases and 0 bases, there was a span of 8 bases. Here the CDR3 reads CASSIPDMNTEAFF. In DNA form, the CDR3 reads TGTGCCAGTAGTATCCCGGACATGAACACTGAAGCTTTCTTT.

There are a few counts of this clonotype. The chain is built from TRBV7-3 and TRBJ1-2; TRBD1 aligns across 7 bases. This CDR3 comprises 13 residues. From germline, CDR1 is SGHTA and CDR2 FQGTGA. Unmatched junction bases numbered 4, after V lost 2 bases and J lost 7 bases. The CDR3 DNA follows: TGTGCCAGCAGCTTAGACAGGGTTTGTGGCTACACCTTC. It yields the protein CASSLDRVCGYTF.

This clonotype was detected many times. V usage is TRBV20-1 and J usage is TRBJ2-7; 7 bases agree with TRBD2. CDR1 is DFQATT, CDR2 SNEGSKA, per germline (reference sequence). CDR3 length: 15 amino acids. V gave up 0 bases and J gave up 6 bases; unmatched junction bases: 11. In DNA form, the CDR3 reads TGCAGTGCTAGAGATATCGGACTAGAGGCGTCCGAGCAGTACTTC. This codes for CSARDIGLEASEQYF.

This clonotype was seen at least ten times. The genes are TRBV27 and TRBJ2-5; tentative D call: TRBD2 (5 bases). This CDR3 has 14 residues. V was pared by 0 bases and J by 5 bases, with 10 bases between. Germline CDR1 and CDR2: MNHEY and SMNVEV (reference sequence). CDR3: CASSLSRAFETQYF. CDR3 sequence (DNA): TGTGCCAGCAGTTTATCGCGGGCATTTGAGACCCAGTACTTC.

This clonotype has only a few counts. This sequence joins TRBV6-1 and TRBJ2-3; TRBD1 agrees at 8 bases. Germline V lookup: CDR1 MNHNS, CDR2 SASEGT. V trimming: 3 bases; J trimming: 2 bases; junction bases outside the gene matches: 10. The CDR3 sequence is 17 residues long. The CDR3 region has the DNA TGTGCCAGCAGTGACCTCCGACAGGGGCCTTCCACAGATACGCAGTATTTT. The encoded protein is CASSDLRQGPSTDTQYF.

CDR3 protein: CAISDSTGEVEKLFF. The CDR3 bases are TGTGCCATCAGTGACTCCACAGGGGAGGTTGAAAAACTGTTTTTT. The chain is built from TRBV10-3 and TRBJ1-4; 7 nucleotides agree with TRBD1. Trimming cost V 3 bases and J 7 bases; bases outside gene matches: 8. This CDR3 comprises 15 residues. Per germline, CDR1 ENHRY and CDR2 SYGVKD.

This chain links TRBV30 with TRBJ2-5, with a possible D match to TRBD1 (5 bases). The CDR3 is made up of 13 amino acids. Trimming removed 4 bases from V and 2 bases from J, with 11 bases in between. CDR1 is GTSNPN and CDR2 is SVGIG in the germline V gene (reference sequence). This chain's CDR3 is CAWNPRAQETQYF. CDR3 coding DNA: TGTGCCTGGAACCCCAGGGCTCAAGAGACCCAGTACTTC.

The genes are TRBV14 and TRBJ2-5; D is perhaps TRBD2 (5 bases). The CDR3 is made up of 15 amino acids. Germline V gives CDR1 SGHDN, CDR2 FVKESK. The ends were cut back, 4 bases at V and 0 bases at J, with 12 bases in the middle. The CDR3 loop is CASSPRGLYQETQYF. The CDR3 DNA reads as TGTGCCAGCAGCCCCCGAGGGCTGTACCAAGAGACCCAGTACTTC.

The rearrangement uses TRBV5-1 and TRBJ2-2; no reliable D call. In germline, CDR1 is SGHRS, CDR2 YFSETQ. The CDR3 consists of 15 residues. V shed 1 base and J shed 3 bases, with 10 bases lying between them. The CDR3 reads CASSLQRRYTGELFF. CDR3 sequence (DNA): TGCGCCAGCAGCTTGCAACGGCGATACACCGGGGAGCTGTTTTTT.

The rearrangement joins TRBV20-1 to TRBJ1-6; TRBD1 matches 12 bases. The CDR3 loop spans 15 amino acids. With V trimmed by 3 bases and J by 8 bases, 5 bases remained unmatched. CDR1 and CDR2 from the germline V gene are DFQATT and SNEGSKA (reference sequence). The CDR3: CSARGQGANHSPLHF. CDR3 in DNA: TGCAGTGCTAGGGGACAGGGGGCGAATCATTCACCCCTCCACTTT.

This clonotype was counted ten times or more. V gene TRBV12-3 or TRBV12-4 combines with J gene TRBJ2-5; 11 bases are shared with TRBD2. V shed 3 bases and J 4 bases; nucleotides not matched to a gene: 7. This CDR3 comprises 16 residues. CDR3 sequence (DNA): TGTGCCAGCAGTTTGATTTCTAGCGGGGGGCGAGAGACCCAGTACTTC. It is translated as CASSLISSGGRETQYF.

This clonotype was seen only a few times. The chain carries TRBV6-1 and TRBJ1-3; D not certain. The CDR3 is 17 residues long. CDR1 and CDR2 (germline): MNHNS, SASEGT. Trimming took 2 bases from V and 0 from J, leaving 14 bases between them. Written as DNA, the CDR3 is TGTGCCAGCAGTGAACCCGCCGGACCCGGCTCTGGAAACACCATATATTTT. Translated, it gives CASSEPAGPGSGNTIYF.

This clonotype was recorded at least ten times. The gene calls are TRBV7-6 and TRBJ2-1, with 16 bases lining up with TRBD2. Trimming took 5 bases from V and 12 from J; bases not matched to a gene: 7. The CDR3 length is 15 residues. Germline CDR1 is SGHVS and CDR2 is FNYEAQ. CDR3 nucleotide sequence: TGTGCCAGCAGCCCCGAGGGACTAGCGGGGGGGGGGCAGTTCTTC. This translates into CASSPEGLAGGGQFF.

This clonotype was counted ten times or more. The V gene is TRBV3-1, the J gene TRBJ1-2; no definite D call. Germline V gene data show CDR1 as LGHDT and CDR2 as YNNKEL (reference sequence). The CDR3 sequence is 14 residues long. V lost 4 bases to trimming and J lost 0 bases, with 9 bases between them. The CDR3 region is CASSRALPNYGYTF. In nucleotides, the CDR3 is TGTGCCAGCAGCCGGGCCCTCCCTAACTATGGCTACACCTTC. The entire variable domain, with the rest obtained from reference TRBV3-1 and TRBJ1-2, is as follows: DTAVSQTPKYLVTQMGNDKSIKCEQNLGHDTMYWYKQDSKKFLKIMFSYNNKELIINETVPNRFSPKSPDKAHLNLHINSLELGDSAVYFCASSRALPNYGYTFGSGTRLTVV.

Many counts were recorded for this clonotype. The gene calls are TRBV9 and TRBJ1-2; D remains ambiguous. The V gene lost 6 bases and the J gene lost 2 bases, with 17 bases spanning the gap. Per germline, CDR1 SGDLS and CDR2 YYNGEE. CDR3 length: 15 residues. DNA of the CDR3: TGTGCCAGCAAGCGAACCCTAGAAGGGAACTATGGCTACACCTTC. Residues: CASKRTLEGNYGYTF.

This clonotype came up many times. This chain links TRBV6-1 with TRBJ1-1; TRBD1 agrees at 9 bases. After removal of 6 bases from V and 3 bases from J, the junction contained 14 bases not matched to a gene. This CDR3 contains 17 residues. In germline, CDR1 is MNHNS, CDR2 SASEGT. The CDR3: CASSAGTGYVDDTEAFF. CDR3 bases: TGTGCCAGCAGCGCGGGGACAGGGTATGTAGATGACACTGAAGCTTTCTTT.

As to this clonotype: A much larger clone sits a single nucleotide away, making a read error possible. The gene calls are TRBV30 and TRBJ2-5, with D possibly being TRBD2 (6 bases). Germline V gives CDR1 GTSNPN, CDR2 SVGIG (reference sequence). Trimming cost V 5 bases and J 0 bases, with 10 bases left between them. CDR3 size: 13 residues. Here the CDR3 reads CAWGWGDQETQYF. Written as DNA, the CDR3 is TGTGCCTGGGGTTGGGGGGACCAAGAGACCCAGTACTTC.

There are many counts of this clonotype. The chain employs TRBV20-1 and TRBJ2-5; TRBD1 matches 10 bases. The CDR3 totals 14 residues. Germline V gene sequence: CDR1 DFQATT, CDR2 SNEGSKA (reference sequence). V was pared by 4 bases and J by 4 bases, with 6 bases of the junction left unmatched. CDR3 nucleotides: TGCAGTGCTACAGGGGACAGGGGCCGAGAGACCCAGTACTTC. It specifies CSATGDRGRETQYF.

A single count supports this clonotype. One end of the junction varies from germline; a read error may be responsible. The genes are TRBV4-1 and TRBJ2-1, with D possibly TRBD2 on 7 matching bases. Germline V gene lookup returns CDR1 MGHRA and CDR2 YSYEKL. This CDR3 contains 14 residues. The CDR3 loop is CASSQEGGGDEQFF. CDR3 sequence (DNA): TGTGCCAGCAGCCAAGAAGGGGGGGGTGATGAGCAGTTCTTC.